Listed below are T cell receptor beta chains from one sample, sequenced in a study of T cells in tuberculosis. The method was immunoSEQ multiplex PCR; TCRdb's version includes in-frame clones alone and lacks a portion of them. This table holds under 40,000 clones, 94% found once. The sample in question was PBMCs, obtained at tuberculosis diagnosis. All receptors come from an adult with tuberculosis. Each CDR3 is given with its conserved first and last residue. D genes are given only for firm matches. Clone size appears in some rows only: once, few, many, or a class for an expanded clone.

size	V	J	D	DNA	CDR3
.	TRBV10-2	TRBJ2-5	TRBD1	TGCGCCAGCAGTGACGGGCGGACAGGACTTAAGACCCAGTACTTC	CASSDGRTGLKTQYF
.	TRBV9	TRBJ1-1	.	TGTGCCAGCAGCGTAGCACAGAGGAACACTGAAGCTTTCTTT	CASSVAQRNTEAFF
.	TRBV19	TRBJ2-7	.	TGTGCCAGTAGTATTTCGACGGGGGAGCAGTACTTC	CASSISTGEQYF
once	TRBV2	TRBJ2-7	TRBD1	TGTGCCAGCAGTGATGGCAGGGGGCGGTACGAGCAGTACTTC	CASSDGRGRYEQYF
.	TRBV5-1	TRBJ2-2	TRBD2	TGCGCCAGCAGGGGTGTCCTAGCGGGGGCCGGGGAGCTGTTTTTT	CASRGVLAGAGELFF
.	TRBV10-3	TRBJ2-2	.	TGTGCCATCAGAGGGACAAGCGACACCGGGGAGCTGTTTTTT	CAIRGTSDTGELFF
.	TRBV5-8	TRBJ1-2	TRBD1	TGTGCCAGCAGCCGGTACAGGGGCGGCTACACCTTC	CASSRYRGGYTF
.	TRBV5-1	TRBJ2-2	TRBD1	TGCGCCAGCAGACCACCGGGACAGGGTGGCACCGGGGAGCTGTTTTTT	CASRPPGQGGTGELFF
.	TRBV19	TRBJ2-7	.	TGTGCCAGTAGTATCCGCCCCCTTAGCGCGACTAGCTCCTACGAGCAGTACTTC	CASSIRPLSATSSYEQYF
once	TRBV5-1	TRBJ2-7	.	TGCGCCAGCAGCTTGTATACAGGCGTCTCCTACGAGCAGTACTTC	CASSLYTGVSYEQYF
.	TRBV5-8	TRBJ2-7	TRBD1	TGTGCCAGCAGTTGGGGGCCGGGACAGGGGGCCTACGAGCAGTACTTC	CASSWGPGQGAYEQYF
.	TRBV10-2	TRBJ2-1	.	TGCGCCAGCGGGGACAACAATGAGCAGTTCTTC	CASGDNNEQFF
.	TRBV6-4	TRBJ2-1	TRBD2	TGTGCCAGCAGTGACTCTAGCGGGTCCTACAATGAGCAGTTCTTC	CASSDSSGSYNEQFF
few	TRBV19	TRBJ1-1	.	TGTGCCAGTAGTATACATGACACTGAAGCTTTCTTT	CASSIHDTEAFF
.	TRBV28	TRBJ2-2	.	TGTGCCAGCAGTTTCGGCGGGGAGCTGTTTTTT	CASSFGGELFF
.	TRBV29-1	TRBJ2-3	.	TGCAGCGTTGAGGAGAGCACAGATACGCAGTATTTT	CSVEESTDTQYF
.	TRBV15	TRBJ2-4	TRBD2	TGTGCCACCGCCCTAGCGGGGGGAAACATTCAGTACTTC	CATALAGGNIQYF
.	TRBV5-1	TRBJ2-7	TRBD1	TGCGCCAGCAGCTGGCCCCGACAGGGGCCGTTATCGTACGAGCAGTACTTC	CASSWPRQGPLSYEQYF
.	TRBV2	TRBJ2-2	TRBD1	TGTGCCAGCAGTATGGGACAGTCGAACACCGGGGAGCTGTTTTTT	CASSMGQSNTGELFF
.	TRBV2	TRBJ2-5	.	TGTGCCAGCAGTGAAACCTACCTTGCTTCCCAGTACTTC	CASSETYLASQYF
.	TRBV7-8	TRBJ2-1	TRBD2	TGTGCCAGCAGCGATATTAAGACTAGCGGGGGGATCGCGCAGTTCTTC	CASSDIKTSGGIAQFF
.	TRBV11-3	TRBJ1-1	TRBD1	TGTGCCAGCAGCTTTAGCGGGACAGAAAAAGCTTTCTTT	CASSFSGTEKAFF
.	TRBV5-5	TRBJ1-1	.	TGTGCCAGCATCTGGGGGCCCCGGGACACTGAAGCTTTCTTT	CASIWGPRDTEAFF
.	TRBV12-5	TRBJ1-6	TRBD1	TGTGCTAGTGGCCCCGGACAGGGACTGTCACCCCTCCACTTT	CASGPGQGLSPLHF
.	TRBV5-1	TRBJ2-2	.	TGCGCCAGCAGCTTGGCACAGACGGCCGGGGAGCTGTTTTTT	CASSLAQTAGELFF
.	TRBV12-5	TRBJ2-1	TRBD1	TGTGCCAGTGGTGGGACAGGGGAAACCCTTTGGTACAATGAGCAGTTCTTC	CASGGTGETLWYNEQFF
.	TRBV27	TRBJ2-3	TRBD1	TGTGCCAGCCGTACTTACAGGGGGCGAGGCACAGATACGCAGTATTTT	CASRTYRGRGTDTQYF
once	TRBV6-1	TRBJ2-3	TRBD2	TGTGCCAGCAAAACGGGGGGGTTTATCACAGATACGCAGTATTTT	CASKTGGFITDTQYF
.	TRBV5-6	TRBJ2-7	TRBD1	TGTGCCAGCAGCTTGGCGACAGGGGGACCCTTCTACGAGCAGTACTTC	CASSLATGGPFYEQYF
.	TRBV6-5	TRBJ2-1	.	TGTGCCAGCAGTTACCAAACTAGAAATGAGCAGTTCTTC	CASSYQTRNEQFF
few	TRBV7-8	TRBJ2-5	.	TGTGCCAGCAGCTTAGCAGTCCGGCGGGAGACCCAGTACTTC	CASSLAVRRETQYF
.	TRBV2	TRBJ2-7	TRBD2	TGTGCCAGCAGTGAACCTAGCGGGGGGGCGTACGAGCAGTACTTC	CASSEPSGGAYEQYF
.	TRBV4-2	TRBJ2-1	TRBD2	TGTGCCAGCAGCCCTCTAGCGGGGGGCCCCATGGAGCAGTTCTTC	CASSPLAGGPMEQFF
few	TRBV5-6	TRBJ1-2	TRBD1	TGTGCCAGCAGCCTCAGGGGGAACTATGGCTACACCTTC	CASSLRGNYGYTF
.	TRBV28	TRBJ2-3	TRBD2	TGTGCCAGCAGTTTCGTTTGGACTAGCGGGGGGCCCACAGATACGCAGTATTTT	CASSFVWTSGGPTDTQYF
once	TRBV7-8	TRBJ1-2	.	TGTGCCAGCAGCTTAACGCCGTCAGGCTATGGCTACACCTTC	CASSLTPSGYGYTF
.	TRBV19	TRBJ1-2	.	TGTGCCAGTAGTCCGGGCGGATTTGGTAGGGGAAGCTATGGCTACACCTTC	CASSPGGFGRGSYGYTF